The entry below gives a single T cell receptor (beta chain) sequence along with its context. Its target is not known. A much larger clone sits a single nucleotide away, making a read error possible. TCRdb re-analysed the reads in MiXCR, keeping a single row per CDR3 protein. The data contain approximately 400,000 distinct CDR3 sequences, about a third of them singletons. This record belongs to a study of T cell repertoires in cytomegalovirus infection. About the study: Public TCR beta signature analysis indicated the presence of both CMV infection and matching HLA type.

Findings of the study overall: Dominating the ex vivo response were HLA-C-restricted CMV-specific TCR beta clonotypes.

The CDR3 is made up of 13 amino acids. Germline-derived CDR1 and CDR2 are SGHTA and FQGNSA. The genes are TRBV7-2 and TRBJ1-5; no reliable D call. The origin of this receptor is a human donor in good health (CMV status not recorded). Some clones in this sample may be carry-over from other donors' samples. Sequencing was done on a sample of PBMCs. CDR3 sequence reads: CASSLSKNPPQHF. The CDR3 region has the DNA TGTGCCAGCAGCTTATCCAAGAATCCGCCCCAGCATTTT.